This entry lists 6 T cell receptor beta chains sequenced from one sample in a study of CD8 T cells in ankylosing spondylitis. Study-level results: Apparently characteristic of ankylosing spondylitis blood was a TCR beta motif (under ten highly homologous variants).

TCRdb reprocessed the 5' RACE reads with MiXCR, giving one entry per CDR3 protein. The sample includes more than 100,000 distinct CDR3 sequences, 17% of them seen just once. No antigen is known for these receptors. Sequenced: blood, either unsorted or a sorted T cell fraction (not recorded which). The receptors come from a male donor with ankylosing spondylitis.

The chain joins TRBV29-1 to TRBJ2-2; either TRBD1 or TRBD2 may supply D (5 bases each). V lost 3 bases to trimming and J lost 5 bases, with 13 bases between them. Per germline, CDR1 SQVTM and CDR2 ANQGSEA. CDR3 length: 14 residues. Written as DNA, the CDR3 is TGCAGCGTTGAGGTCGGGGCGATGACCGGGGAGCTGTTTTTT. This encodes CSVEVGAMTGELFF.

This clonotype was recorded a few times. The chain has TRBV24-1 and TRBJ2-2; TRBD1 aligns across 9 bases. V shed 4 bases, J shed 6 bases, and the junction held 5 bases outside the gene matches. The CDR3 has 15 amino acids. Germline values: CDR1 KGHDR, CDR2 SFDVKD. CDR3 residues: CATSDTGGNAGELFF. The CDR3 DNA sequence: TGTGCCACCAGTGACACAGGGGGCAACGCCGGGGAGCTGTTTTTT.

The chain couples TRBV6-6 to TRBJ1-2; D uncertain. This CDR3 has 12 amino acids. V was clipped by 8 bases and J by 4 bases, with 11 bases between them. CDR1 MNHNY and CDR2 SVGAGI come from the germline V gene (reference sequence). CDR3 residues: CASYSWGYGYTF. The CDR3 nucleotides read TGTGCCAGCTACTCATGGGGCTATGGCTACACCTTC.

In this sample, this clonotype turned up a few times. This sequence joins TRBV12-3 or TRBV12-4 and TRBJ2-2; D not certain. The CDR3 length is 14 residues. V lost 5 bases to trimming and J lost 3 bases, with 10 bases between them. The CDR3: CASSLTGYTGELFF. CDR3 DNA: TGTGCCAGCAGTCTGACCGGATACACCGGGGAGCTGTTTTTT.

The J gene is TRBJ2-7, the V gene TRBV12-3 or TRBV12-4; 9 bases line up with TRBD1. With V trimmed by 10 bases and J by 3 bases, 7 bases remained unmatched. The CDR3 runs to 13 residues. CDR3 amino acids: CAITGGDGYEQYF. The CDR3 nucleotides are TGTGCCATTACAGGGGGCGACGGCTACGAGCAGTACTTC.

This clonotype was observed a handful of times. CDR3 DNA: TGCGCCAGCAGCCATGGGGGTCTTGAGCAGTTCTTC. It is translated as CASSHGGLEQFF. The chain carries TRBV4-1 and TRBJ2-1, with D possibly called TRBD1 or TRBD2 (5 bases each). Germline CDR1 and CDR2: MGHRA and YSYEKL. This CDR3 comprises 12 residues. V dropped 3 bases and J dropped 9 bases, with 9 bases sitting between them.